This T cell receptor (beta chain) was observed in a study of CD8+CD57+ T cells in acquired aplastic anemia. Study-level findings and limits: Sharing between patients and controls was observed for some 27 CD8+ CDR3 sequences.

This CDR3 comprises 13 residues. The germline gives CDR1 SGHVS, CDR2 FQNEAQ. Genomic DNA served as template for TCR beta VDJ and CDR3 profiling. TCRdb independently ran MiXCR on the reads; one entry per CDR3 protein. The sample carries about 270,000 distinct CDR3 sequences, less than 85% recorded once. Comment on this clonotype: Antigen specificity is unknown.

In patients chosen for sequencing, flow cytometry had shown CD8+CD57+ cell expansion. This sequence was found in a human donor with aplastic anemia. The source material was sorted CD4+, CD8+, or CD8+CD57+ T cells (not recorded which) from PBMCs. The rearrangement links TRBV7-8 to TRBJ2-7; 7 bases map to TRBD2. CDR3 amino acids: CASSLTGGHDTNV. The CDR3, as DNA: TGTGCCAGCAGCTTAACGGGAGGTCACGATACGAACGTC.